The 18 T cell receptor beta chains in this list originate from one sample, sequenced in a study of T cell repertoires in cytomegalovirus infection. TCRdb reprocessed the reads with MiXCR, giving one entry per CDR3 protein. The sample consists of about 100,000 distinct CDR3 sequences, approximately 45% of them appearing once. These receptors' antigens are unknown. Sequencing was performed on CD8+ T cells from cultured PBMCs, taken from culture after CMV antigen stimulation. Receptors were obtained from a human donor in good health (CMV status not recorded). Some clones in this sample may be carry-over from other donors' samples.

In its sample, this clonotype was seen many times. The chain combines TRBV6-1 with TRBJ2-7; D perhaps matches TRBD2 (6 bases). Trimming shortened V by 7 bases and J by 2 bases, and 18 bases separated the two germline ends. CDR3 length: 15 amino acids. CDR1 is MNHNS and CDR2 is SASEGT in the germline V gene. The CDR3 region has the DNA TGTGCCAGCATCGGGGGAGTACGGGTTACCTACGAGCAGTACTTC. It codes for CASIGGVRVTYEQYF.

This clonotype appeared once. The chain is built from TRBV9 and TRBJ2-7; D unresolved. CDR1 is SGDLS, CDR2 YYNGEE, per germline. The V end lost 4 bases, the J end lost 0 bases, and 14 bases lay between the germline ends. This CDR3 is 15 amino acids long. The CDR3 DNA sequence: TGTGCCAGCAGCCCATCCGGAACAGCCTCCTACGAGCAGTACTTC. This encodes CASSPSGTASYEQYF.

The chain uses TRBV2 and TRBJ1-4; D unclear. The CDR3 consists of 16 residues. Trimming took 2 bases from V and 3 from J, leaving 13 bases between them. Germline-derived CDR1 and CDR2 are SNHLY and FYNNEI. CDR3 in DNA: TGTGCCAGCAGTGAAATAGGTTTAGAGGCTAATGAAAAACTGTTTTTT. This gives the protein CASSEIGLEANEKLFF. Variable domain in full (rest from reference TRBV2 and TRBJ1-4): EPEVTQTPSHQVTQMGQEVILRCVPISNHLYFYWYRQILGQKVEFLVSFYNNEISEKSEIFDDQFSVERPDGSNFTLKIRSTKLEDSAMYFCASSEIGLEANEKLFFGSGTQLSVL.

This clonotype was detected ten times or more. The V gene is TRBV7-2, the J gene TRBJ2-7; the match to TRBD2 covers 10 bases. V shed 0 bases and J 4 bases; nucleotides not matched to a gene: 6. The CDR3 runs to 16 residues. Germline V gene data show CDR1 as SGHTA and CDR2 as FQGNSA. Written as DNA, the CDR3 is TGTGCCAGCAGCTTAGCTCCTAGCGGGGGAGTATACGAGCAGTACTTC. This codes for CASSLAPSGGVYEQYF.

This clonotype was detected ten times or more. CDR3 bases: TGTGCCAGCAGCTTGGTTCTCCAGGGTGAAGCTTTCTTT. Protein product: CASSLVLQGEAFF. The genes are TRBV5-6 and TRBJ1-1, with D tentatively TRBD1 (5 bases). CDR3 length: 13 residues. Germline V gives CDR1 SGHDT, CDR2 YYEEEE. The ends were cut back, 0 bases at V and 7 bases at J, with 10 bases in the middle.

The V call is TRBV12-3 or TRBV12-4, the J call TRBJ2-1; TRBD1 might be the D (6 bases). The J call could be wrong; TRBJ2-7 is a better fit for the DNA end. This CDR3 spans 14 amino acids. CDR3 in DNA: TGTGCCAGCAGTACCGGGACACAGCACAATGAGCAGTACTTC. Protein: CASSTGTQHNEQYF.

This clonotype was seen a few times. V gene TRBV10-2 combines with J gene TRBJ1-4, with D unresolved. The CDR3 sequence is 13 residues long. V shed 7 bases and J shed 5 bases, with 11 bases lying between them. The germline gives CDR1 WSHSY, CDR2 SAAADI. In DNA form, the CDR3 reads TGCGCCAGCAAAGGACCGACGAATGAAAAACTGTTTTTT. Amino acids: CASKGPTNEKLFF.

The rearrangement joins TRBV7-2 to TRBJ1-1, with TRBD1 identical over 9 bases. After removal of 6 bases from V and 3 bases from J, the junction contained 11 bases not matched to a gene. The CDR3 has 16 amino acids. Germline V CDR1 and CDR2: SGHTA, FQGNSA. The CDR3 loop reads CASSPHIRQGDTEAFF. The CDR3 DNA is TGTGCCAGCAGTCCTCACATTAGACAGGGGGACACTGAAGCTTTCTTT.

This chain joins TRBV19 and TRBJ2-5, with D possibly matching TRBD1 (6 bases). This CDR3 has 15 amino acids. Germline V gene lookup returns CDR1 LNHDA and CDR2 SQIVND (reference sequence). Trimming took 6 bases from V and 5 from J, leaving 19 bases between them. CDR3 sequence reads: CASSNDLWGQETQYF. The CDR3 DNA reads TGTGCCAGTAGCAATGACCTCTGGGGGCAGGAGACCCAGTACTTC.

This clonotype came up a few times. The chain employs TRBV7-8 and TRBJ2-3, with 7 bases lining up with TRBD2. With V trimmed by 0 bases and J by 2 bases, 5 bases remained unmatched. The CDR3 is 16 amino acids. CDR1 is SGHVS and CDR2 is FQNEAQ in the germline V gene. The CDR3 nucleotides read TGTGCCAGCAGCTTAGCGCCTAGCGGCGACACAGATACGCAGTATTTT. It codes for CASSLAPSGDTDTQYF.

The chain carries TRBV6-6 and TRBJ2-5, with a possible D match to TRBD2 (5 bases). Trimming cost V 6 bases and J 7 bases, with 12 bases left between them. Germline values: CDR1 MNHNY, CDR2 SVGAGI (reference sequence). This CDR3 spans 12 amino acids. CDR3 sequence reads: CASSPLRGTQYF. CDR3 DNA: TGTGCCAGCAGCCCCCTCCGGGGGACCCAGTACTTC.

V and J are TRBV11-1 and TRBJ2-7; 8 nucleotides match TRBD1. The J segment lost 4 bases and the V segment lost 5 bases, leaving 16 bases of the junction unmatched. From germline, CDR1 is SGHAT and CDR2 FQDESV (reference sequence). The CDR3 is 17 amino acids. Here the CDR3 DNA reads TGTGCCAGCAGCCTACCCTCCGGGACAGGAGCTAAGTACGAGCAGTACTTC. It specifies CASSLPSGTGAKYEQYF.

The rearrangement joins TRBV20-1 to TRBJ1-6; the match to TRBD1 covers 10 bases. CDR1 DFQATT and CDR2 SNEGSKA come from the germline V gene (reference sequence). CDR3 length equals 15 residues. The J segment lost 10 bases and the V segment lost 6 bases, leaving 12 bases of the junction unmatched. The CDR3 loop reads CSAHRGTGDVSPLHF. CDR3 nucleotides: TGCAGTGCCCACCGTGGGACAGGGGATGTATCACCCCTCCACTTT.

The V and J genes are TRBV7-8 and TRBJ1-1, with 8 bases aligning to TRBD1. Germline loops: CDR1 SGHVS, CDR2 FQNEAQ. The CDR3 runs to 13 residues. V lost 2 bases to trimming and J lost 5 bases; unmatched junction nucleotides: 1. Here the CDR3 DNA reads TGTGCCAGCAGCTTATGGACAGGGACTGAAGCTTTCTTT. Translation: CASSLWTGTEAFF.

The sample holds many counts of this clonotype. The rearrangement links TRBV2 to TRBJ2-3; the match to TRBD1 covers 9 bases. The V gene end was trimmed by 10 bases and the J gene end by 0 bases; junction bases not matched to a gene: 11. There are 16 residues in the CDR3. CDR1 is SNHLY and CDR2 is FYNNEI in the germline V gene. This chain's CDR3 is CATLGRTGASTDTQYF. The CDR3, as DNA: TGTGCCACCCTAGGCAGGACAGGGGCTAGCACAGATACGCAGTATTTT.

This clonotype was observed a few times. J is TRBJ2-7 and V is TRBV27; D perhaps matches TRBD2 (6 bases). This CDR3 region has 14 residues. V dropped 3 bases and J dropped 4 bases, with 13 bases sitting between them. Germline V gene data show CDR1 as MNHEY and CDR2 as SMNVEV (reference sequence). For the CDR3, the DNA is TGTGCCAGCAGTTTGGCCGCGGGGACTTACGAGCAGTACTTC. Its translation is CASSLAAGTYEQYF.

This sequence joins TRBV20-1 and TRBJ2-3; 10 bases agree with TRBD1. J gave up 5 bases and V 3 bases, and 8 bases lay outside the gene matches. Germline CDR1 is DFQATT and CDR2 is SNEGSKA (reference sequence). CDR3 length: 15 amino acids. The CDR3 sequence: CSASLGQGFGDTQYF. The CDR3 DNA is TGCAGTGCTAGTTTGGGACAGGGGTTCGGAGATACGCAGTATTTT.

This clonotype was recorded only once. The CDR3: CASSERSWSTGRWNTEAFF. CDR3 in DNA: TGTGCCAGCAGTGAACGATCATGGTCGACAGGGAGATGGAACACTGAAGCTTTCTTT. The genes are TRBV6-1 and TRBJ1-1, with 7 positions matching TRBD1. Germline V gene lookup returns CDR1 MNHNS and CDR2 SASEGT. The CDR3 totals 19 residues. V lost 2 bases, J lost 1 base, and 16 bases stayed unmatched.